A single sample is the source of the 18 T cell receptor beta chains below, sequenced in a study of T cell repertoires in aging, cancer and after chemotherapy. Rearranged V-D-J TRB sequences were amplified with a mixed TRB-A/B primer pool. MiXCR, applied by TCRdb to the multiplex PCR reads, yields one record per CDR3 protein. The profile shows under 4,000 distinct CDR3 sequences, approximately 20% of them singletons. Peripheral blood genomic DNA, not sorted cells or RNA, was the template. Sequencing was done on a sample of blood. These receptor sequences come from a human donor with a blood cancer.

In its sample, this clonotype ranks as medium-sized (0.01 to 0.1%). CDR3 amino acids: CASSGGTQETQYF. The CDR3 DNA reads as TGTGCCAGCTCAGGCGGGACCCAAGAGACCCAGTACTTC. This chain links TRBV18 with TRBJ2-5, with a weak D call TRBD2 (6 bases). V was pared by 5 bases and J by 1 base, with 8 bases between. This CDR3 spans 13 amino acids. The germline V gene encodes CDR1 KGHSH and CDR2 LQKENI.

By sample share, this clonotype is medium-sized. The chain employs TRBV5-5 and TRBJ2-7; 8 bases line up with TRBD1. The CDR3 length is 13 residues. The ends lost 1 base at V and 4 bases at J; junction bases unmatched: 1. Germline V lookup: CDR1 SGHKS, CDR2 YYEKEE (reference sequence). CDR3 loop: CASSLRQGYEQYF. Here the CDR3 DNA reads TGTGCCAGCAGCTTGCGACAGGGGTACGAGCAGTACTTC. The full variable domain, with the rest looked up from reference TRBV5-5 and TRBJ2-7, is DAGVTQSPTHLIKTRGQQVTLRCSPISGHKSVSWYQQVLGQGPQFIFQYYEKEERGRGNFPDRFSARQFPNYSSELNVNALLLGDSALYLCASSLRQGYEQYFGPGTRLTVT.

The chain has TRBV6-1 and TRBJ1-2, with D possibly being TRBD1 (6 bases). The V end lost 5 bases, the J end lost 1 base, and 20 bases lay between the germline ends. CDR1 MNHNS and CDR2 SASEGT come from the germline V gene. The CDR3 is made up of 17 amino acids. For the CDR3, the DNA is TGTGCCAGCAGTAAAATCCCGGGGGCGGGTTATAACTATGGCTACACCTTC. It translates to CASSKIPGAGYNYGYTF.

This clonotype is judged medium-sized. The rearrangement links TRBV11-3 to TRBJ2-6; the D is unclear. Germline V lookup: CDR1 SGHNT, CDR2 YENEEA. V was cut by 1 base and J by 0 bases, with 10 bases left in between. The CDR3 loop spans 17 amino acids. CDR3 region: CASSLGGLISGANVLTF. CDR3 coding DNA: TGTGCCAGCAGCTTAGGTGGCCTTATCTCTGGGGCCAACGTCCTGACTTTC. The variable domain in full, with the rest retrieved from reference TRBV11-3 and TRBJ2-6, is EAGVVQSPRYKIIEKKQPVAFWCNPISGHNTLYWYLQNLGQGPELLIRYENEEAVDDSQLPKDRFSAERLKGVDSTLKIQPAELGDSAVYLCASSLGGLISGANVLTFGAGSRLTVL.

Only one count was recorded for this clonotype. A much larger clone differs from this one at a single base, so this may be a read error. The chain recombines TRBV12-3 or TRBV12-4 with TRBJ2-7; D is undetermined. V shed 6 bases and J shed 0 bases, with 15 bases lying between them. The CDR3 has 15 residues. CDR3 sequence reads: CASRSSGDISYEQYF. CDR3 sequence (DNA): TGTGCCAGCAGGTCTAGTGGAGACATCTCCTACGAGCAGTACTTC.

Note on this clonotype: The junction and the germline gene differ at one end; a read error may be behind it. Here the CDR3 DNA reads TGTGGCAGCAGCTCAGACAGGGGCAGCAATCAGCCCCGGCATTTT. It specifies CGSSSDRGSNQPRHF. The chain uses TRBV6-6 and TRBJ1-5; TRBD1 aligns across 8 bases. The CDR3 is made up of 15 amino acids. The V gene's germline CDR1 is MNHNY and CDR2 SVGAGI (reference sequence).

This clonotype is medium-sized by share. The rearrangement uses TRBV6-5 and TRBJ1-2, with D uncertain. The CDR3 is made up of 13 amino acids. With 5 bases removed from V and 2 bases from J, the gap between germline ends came to 9 bases. Germline CDR1 and CDR2: MNHEY and SVGAGI. The CDR3 DNA reads TGTGCCAGCAGTCCACCCGAGAACTATGGCTACACCTTC. As protein: CASSPPENYGYTF.

This clonotype is categorized as medium-sized. The V and J genes are TRBV19 and TRBJ2-3, with D hard to call. The germline V gene encodes CDR1 LNHDA and CDR2 SQIVND (reference sequence). V lost 4 bases and J 1 base, leaving 9 bases between the germline ends. The CDR3 sequence is 14 residues long. This CDR3 reads CASSKELGTDTQYF. The CDR3 DNA follows: TGTGCCAGTAGTAAGGAGTTGGGCACAGATACGCAGTATTTT.

This clonotype is deemed medium-sized (0.01 to 0.1%). The chain carries TRBV10-3 and TRBJ1-1; 8 nucleotides line up with TRBD1. Trimming cost V 6 bases and J 2 bases; bases outside gene matches: 8. The germline V gene has CDR1 ENHRY and CDR2 SYGVKD. This CDR3 spans 15 amino acids. This chain's CDR3 is CAISDMGQANTEAFF. For the CDR3, the DNA is TGTGCCATCAGCGACATGGGACAGGCAAACACTGAAGCTTTCTTT.

By share, this clonotype ranks as medium-sized. This sequence joins TRBV18 and TRBJ1-2, with no clear D. Germline values: CDR1 KGHSH, CDR2 LQKENI. The V end was cut by 1 base, the J end by 9 bases, with 18 bases between. This CDR3 is 15 amino acids long. CDR3 nucleotide sequence: TGTGCCAGCTCACCACGTCGGACGGCTGGGGATCGCTACACCTTC. Its translation is CASSPRRTAGDRYTF.

Within the sample, this clonotype is medium-sized. The chain has TRBV7-2 and TRBJ2-3; 16 bases match TRBD2. V lost 7 bases and J lost 6; bases outside the gene matches: 10. The CDR3 has 17 amino acids. Germline CDR1 and CDR2: SGHTA and FQGNSA. CDR3 in amino acids: CASIPWGTSGGADTQYF. The CDR3 coding sequence is TGTGCCAGCATCCCTTGGGGGACTAGCGGGGGGGCGGATACGCAGTATTTT. The full variable domain, rest sourced from reference TRBV7-2 and TRBJ2-3, is GAGVSQSPSNKVTEKGKDVELRCDPISGHTALYWYRQSLGQGLEFLIYFQGNSAPDKSGLPSDRFSAERTGGSVSTLTIQRTQQEDSAVYLCASIPWGTSGGADTQYFGPGTRLTVL.

The genes are TRBV28 and TRBJ1-2; the D gene is possibly TRBD1 (6 bases). V was shortened by 4 bases and J by 6 bases, with 18 bases between the two germline ends. This CDR3 comprises 15 residues. Germline CDR1 and CDR2: MDHEN and SYDVKM. CDR3 sequence: CASSYRDNRLNGYTF. CDR3 bases: TGTGCCAGCAGTTACCGGGACAACCGTTTGAATGGCTACACCTTC.

By sample fraction, this clonotype is medium-sized (0.01 to 0.1%). The J gene is TRBJ2-7, the V gene TRBV27, with TRBD1 matching over 9 bases. From germline, CDR1 is MNHEY and CDR2 SMNVEV (reference sequence). Trimming cost V 5 bases and J 4 bases; bases outside gene matches: 9. This CDR3 is built from 15 residues. CDR3 coding DNA: TGTGCCAGCAGTCCAACAGGGGGCCTTGGTTACGAGCAGTACTTC. It specifies CASSPTGGLGYEQYF.

This clonotype is termed medium-sized (0.01 to 0.1%). V usage is TRBV12-3 or TRBV12-4 and J usage is TRBJ2-7; 10 bases map to TRBD2. J was trimmed by 3 bases and V by 7 bases; bases with no gene match: 9. This CDR3 has 15 amino acids. The CDR3 region is CASTSGASGSYEQYF. CDR3 DNA sequence: TGTGCCAGCACCTCGGGGGCTAGCGGGAGCTACGAGCAGTACTTC.

By sample fraction, this clonotype is medium-sized. One end of the junction is discordant with germline, which a read error may explain. J is TRBJ2-7 and V is TRBV11-3, with D possibly matching TRBD1 (6 bases). CDR1 is SGHNT and CDR2 is YENEEA in the germline V gene. This CDR3 has 16 residues. The CDR3: CASSLEGQRESGQLNF. CDR3 nucleotide sequence: TGTGCCAGCAGCTTAGAAGGACAGAGGGAGAGTGGGCAATTAAACTTC.

V is TRBV20-1 and J is TRBJ1-2; D might be TRBD1 (5 bases). V dropped 0 bases and J dropped 8 bases, with 22 bases sitting between them. The germline V gene encodes CDR1 DFQATT and CDR2 SNEGSKA (reference sequence). CDR3 length: 16 residues. The CDR3 DNA is TGCAGTGCTAGAGATTGGGATTATCAGGGATATCGGGGCTACACCTTC. This encodes CSARDWDYQGYRGYTF.

This rearrangement joins TRBV6-1 to TRBJ1-5; 8 positions match TRBD1. The CDR3 is 15 amino acids. The germline CDR1 and CDR2 sequences are MNHNS and SASEGT. The V and J ends lost 3 bases and 3 bases, in that order; junction bases with no gene match: 4. CDR3 in amino acids: CASSDGTGFNQPQHF. CDR3 bases: TGTGCCAGCAGTGACGGGACAGGCTTCAATCAGCCCCAGCATTTT.

By sample fraction, this clonotype is medium-sized (0.01 to 0.1%). The J gene is TRBJ2-7, the V gene TRBV5-1; tentatively, D is TRBD1 (7 bases). Trimming left V 4 bases short and J 0 bases short, with 14 bases between. The germline CDR1 and CDR2 sequences are SGHRS and YFSETQ. The CDR3 totals 15 residues. The CDR3 nucleotides read TGCGCCAGCAGCCAAGGGGGGACAGCCTCCTACGAGCAGTACTTC. It specifies CASSQGGTASYEQYF.